This TCR beta chain is from a study of T cell changes during pregnancy in multiple sclerosis. Data came from immunoSEQ multiplex PCR; TCRdb stores just in-frame clones and leaves some out. In the table there are 45,000 to 55,000 clones, 80% to 95% of which are singletons. The J segment lost 6 bases and the V segment lost 6 bases, leaving 20 bases of the junction unmatched. There are 18 residues in the CDR3. CDR1 is SGHRS and CDR2 is YFSETQ in the germline V gene. The TCR originated in a female donor with multiple sclerosis, enrolled in a pregnancy study. The chain links TRBV5-1 to TRBJ2-7, with 11 bases matching TRBD2. This material consisted of peripheral blood, taken after pregnancy. CDR3 sequence: CASTGVGSRGLADVEQYF. The CDR3 coding sequence is TGCGCCAGCACCGGCGTTGGGTCACGGGGACTAGCGGACGTCGAGCAGTACTTC.